The clone carrying this T cell receptor beta chain came up many times. Its antigen is not known. The data were taken from a study of T cell repertoires in cytomegalovirus infection. Trimming removed 8 bases at V and 8 bases at J, with 16 bases between. This CDR3 region has 13 residues. The germline gives CDR1 SGHTA, CDR2 FQGTGA. TCRdb re-analysed the reads in MiXCR, keeping a single row per CDR3 protein. Here the sample spans 50,000 to 65,000 distinct CDR3 sequences, around 18% being singletons. This chain uses TRBV7-3 with TRBJ2-1; TRBD1 might be the D (6 bases). Sample: CD8+ T cells from cultured PBMCs, taken from culture after CMV antigen stimulation. This receptor was identified in a human donor in good health (CMV status not recorded). Some clones in this sample may be carry-over from other donors' samples. The CDR3 DNA reads TGTGCCAGCGGACCTGACAGGAGGCATGAGCAGTTCTTC. Translation gives CASGPDRRHEQFF.